The TCR beta chain under discussion was sequenced for a study of graft-versus-host responses after intestinal transplantation. Study-wide results and caveats: There was an association between peak levels of circulating GvH clones and early post-transplant HvG declines.

Using immunoSEQ multiplex PCR, the repertoire was profiled, and TCRdb retains in-frame clones only, with some absent. In the table there are tens of thousands of clones, 91% of which are singletons. This clone was seen only a few times. The antigen is unknown. The CDR3 consists of 15 residues. Germline values: CDR1 LNHDA, CDR2 SQIVND (reference sequence). The V end lost 5 bases, the J end lost 4 bases, and 15 bases lay between the germline ends. Sequenced material: unstimulated CD4+ T cells sorted from spleen or lymph node cells, taken before intestinal transplant. The sequence came from a human donor who received an intestinal transplant. The V call is TRBV19, the J call TRBJ1-3; the D is unclear. CDR3 sequence: CASSVQRDGGNTIYF. Written as DNA, the CDR3 is TGTGCCAGTAGTGTACAGAGGGATGGGGGAAACACCATATATTTT.